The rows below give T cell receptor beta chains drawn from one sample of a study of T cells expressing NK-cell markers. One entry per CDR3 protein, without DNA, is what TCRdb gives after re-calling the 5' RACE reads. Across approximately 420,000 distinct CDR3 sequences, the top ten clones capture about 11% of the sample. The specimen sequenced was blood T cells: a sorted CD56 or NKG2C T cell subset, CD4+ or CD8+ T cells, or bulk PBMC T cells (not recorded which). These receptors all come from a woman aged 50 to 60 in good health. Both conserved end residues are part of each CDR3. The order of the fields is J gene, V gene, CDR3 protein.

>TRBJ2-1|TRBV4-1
CASSIGEGNNEQFF
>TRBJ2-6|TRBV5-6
CASSLFQGTGANVLTF
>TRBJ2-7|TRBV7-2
CASSRSGPYEQYF
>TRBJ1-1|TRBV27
CASSFNLLNTEAFF
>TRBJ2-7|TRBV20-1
CSASSPRGGVSYEQYF
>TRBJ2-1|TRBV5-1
CASSVGQGASEQFF
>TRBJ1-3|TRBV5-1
CASSFGQGQKENTIYF
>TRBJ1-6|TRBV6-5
CAGQQGTNNSPLHF
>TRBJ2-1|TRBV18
CASSLREASQIYNNEQFF
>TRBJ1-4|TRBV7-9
CASRMITGAGSEKLFF
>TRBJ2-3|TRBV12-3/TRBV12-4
CASSYRGLHTDTQYF
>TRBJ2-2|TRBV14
CASSQGAATGELFF
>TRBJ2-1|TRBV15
CATSRGDEQFF
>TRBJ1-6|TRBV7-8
CASSLERDSPLHF
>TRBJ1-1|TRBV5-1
CASSLAALREAEAFF
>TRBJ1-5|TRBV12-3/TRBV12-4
CASRRQAANQPQHF